The T cell receptor (beta chain) described here comes from a study of blood T cell repertoires in COVID-19. This clone has just a few counts. The CDR3 is 15 residues long. Germline V CDR1 and CDR2: MGHRA, YSYEKL. V was trimmed by 0 bases and J by 6 bases, leaving 11 bases between them. The protocol was immunoSEQ multiplex PCR, while the TCRdb copy is restricted to in-frame clones and leaves out a portion. Of fewer than 85,000 clones listed, about four fifths are singletons. The specimen was peripheral blood. This clonotype was sampled from a woman of 80 years or more with active or convalescent COVID-19. This chain links TRBV4-1 with TRBJ1-4; D is unclear. The CDR3 loop reads CASSQDTPTDEKLFF. The CDR3 DNA reads TGCGCCAGCAGCCAAGATACCCCTACGGATGAAAAACTGTTTTTT.